This TCR beta chain was documented in a study of response to subunit inactivated influenza vaccine. Study-wide results and limits: Authors suggested that a seasonal influenza vaccination recruits few new T cells each time.

As to this clonotype: Its target is not known.

TCRdb re-called the RT-PCR reads through MiXCR, storing one row per CDR3 protein. The sample contains 650,000 to 800,000 distinct CDR3 sequences, approximately 14% of which appear only once. CDR3 length: 13 residues. Per germline, CDR1 SQVTM and CDR2 ANQGSEA. V shed 3 bases and J shed 3 bases, with 12 bases lying between them. This rearrangement joins TRBV29-1 to TRBJ2-7; D may be TRBD1 (6 bases). Sequenced here: PBMCs from blood, sampled roughly 15 days before vaccination. The sequence derives from a man aged 45-65 years who received an inactivated influenza vaccine. The CDR3 sequence is CSVDRRGNYEQYF. For the CDR3, the DNA is TGCAGCGTTGATCGCAGGGGAAACTACGAGCAGTACTTC.